A selection of T cell receptor beta chains follows, all from one sample in a study of blood T cell repertoires in COVID-19. Measured with immunoSEQ multiplex PCR; TCRdb has only the in-frame clones, and not every one. The sample lists roughly 70,000 clones, 88% occurring once. The sample taken for sequencing was peripheral blood. Source of these receptors: a human donor in a cohort sampled during active COVID-19. Both conserved end residues are part of each CDR3. A D gene is named only where the DNA matches it firmly. Clone size appears in some rows only: once, few, many, or a class for an expanded clone.

abundance	j_gene	d_gene	v_gene	CDR3aa	CDR3nt
NA	TRBJ2-2	NA	TRBV28	CASRVGTLLTGELFF	TGTGCCAGCAGGGTTGGGACTCTACTCACCGGGGAGCTGTTTTTT
NA	TRBJ1-2	TRBD1	TRBV7-9	CASSLDRTGLGYTF	TGTGCCAGCAGCTTAGACAGGACAGGGCTCGGCTACACCTTC
NA	TRBJ1-1	NA	TRBV6-6	CASSNSEAFF	TGTGCCAGCAGTAACAGTGAAGCTTTCTTT
NA	TRBJ2-2	NA	TRBV6-5	CASSWARGTGELFF	TGTGCCAGCAGTTGGGCCAGGGGCACCGGGGAGCTGTTTTTT
NA	TRBJ2-1	TRBD2	TRBV4-1	CASSQETSGTPEQFF	TGCGCCAGCAGCCAAGAGACTAGCGGGACACCCGAGCAGTTCTTC
NA	TRBJ2-2	NA	TRBV5-1	CASTATTNTGELFF	TGCGCCAGCACTGCCACTACGAACACCGGGGAGCTGTTTTTT
few	TRBJ2-1	TRBD2	TRBV5-1	CASSLVSGTYNEQFF	TGCGCCAGCAGCTTGGTTAGCGGGACCTACAATGAGCAGTTCTTC
once	TRBJ2-5	TRBD1	TRBV5-1	CASSFPQGARETQYF	TGCGCCAGCAGCTTCCCACAGGGGGCGCGAGAGACCCAGTACTTC
NA	TRBJ2-4	NA	TRBV3-1/TRBV3-2	CASSQAPRGNIQYF	TGTGCCAGCAGCCAAGCTCCCAGGGGAAACATTCAGTACTTC
NA	TRBJ2-1	TRBD1	TRBV3-1/TRBV3-2	CASSLRTGQNSYNEQFF	TGTGCCAGCAGCCTCCGGACAGGTCAGAACTCCTACAATGAGCAGTTCTTC
NA	TRBJ1-4	TRBD1	TRBV3-1/TRBV3-2	CASSPKGTVPEKLFF	TGTGCCAGCAGCCCGAAAGGGACAGTTCCTGAAAAACTGTTTTTT
NA	TRBJ1-1	TRBD1	TRBV5-1	CASSLRQGASAEAFF	TGCGCCAGCAGCCTAAGACAGGGGGCATCTGCTGAAGCTTTCTTT
NA	TRBJ2-2	TRBD2	TRBV2	CASRGTSGRGTGELFF	TGTGCCAGCAGGGGGACTAGCGGCCGAGGCACCGGGGAGCTGTTTTTT
few	TRBJ1-1	NA	TRBV7-9	CASSLNIEAFF	TGTGCCAGCAGCTTAAATATTGAAGCTTTCTTT
NA	TRBJ1-6	NA	TRBV11-2	CASSLAGTNSPLHF	TGTGCCAGCAGCTTAGCAGGGACAAATTCACCCCTCCACTTT
NA	TRBJ2-1	NA	TRBV3-1/TRBV3-2	CASSPSRGSYNEQFF	TGTGCCAGCAGCCCATCCAGGGGTTCCTACAATGAGCAGTTCTTC
NA	TRBJ2-4	TRBD1	TRBV7-9	CASSLGTEKNIQYF	TGTGCCAGCAGCTTGGGGACAGAGAAAAACATTCAGTACTTC
NA	TRBJ2-5	NA	TRBV2	CASSEESRVRTQYF	TGTGCCAGCAGTGAGGAGAGCAGGGTGAGAACCCAGTACTTC
NA	TRBJ2-3	TRBD2	TRBV11-2	CASSLQIAGVDTQYF	TGTGCCAGCAGCTTACAGATAGCGGGAGTAGATACGCAGTATTTT
NA	TRBJ2-1	TRBD2	TRBV7-9	CASSLAPTGGPNNEQFF	TGTGCCAGCAGCTTAGCGCCAACGGGAGGGCCCAACAATGAGCAGTTCTTC
NA	TRBJ2-1	TRBD2	TRBV7-2	CASSSTGTSGYNEQFF	TGTGCCAGCAGCTCGACCGGGACTAGCGGCTACAATGAGCAGTTCTTC
NA	TRBJ2-7	NA	TRBV2	CASSVSRQAYEQYF	TGTGCCAGCAGTGTAAGTCGACAGGCCTACGAGCAGTACTTC
once	TRBJ2-7	NA	TRBV21-1	CASSSRTSSYEQYF	TGTGCCAGCAGCAGTCGCACTTCCTCCTACGAGCAGTACTTC
NA	TRBJ2-7	NA	TRBV21-1	CASSKGYRDRSSYEQYF	TGTGCCAGCAGCAAGGGCTACCGGGACAGGAGCTCCTACGAGCAGTACTTC
few	TRBJ2-3	TRBD1	TRBV7-9	CASSLTDRDTQYF	TGTGCCAGCAGCTTGACGGACAGGGATACGCAGTATTTT
NA	TRBJ1-1	NA	TRBV7-2	CASSTGLQGNTEAFF	TGTGCCAGCAGCACCGGATTACAGGGGAACACTGAAGCTTTCTTT
NA	TRBJ1-6	TRBD1	TRBV28	CASSLRGGWNSPLHF	TGTGCCAGCAGTTTAAGAGGGGGCTGGAATTCACCCCTCCACTTT
NA	TRBJ2-5	TRBD2	TRBV4-2	CASSQETSGGSWVETQYF	TGTGCCAGCAGCCAAGAGACTAGCGGGGGGAGCTGGGTAGAGACCCAGTACTTC
NA	TRBJ2-7	NA	TRBV18	CASSAVAGEQYF	TGTGCCAGCTCAGCTGTGGCGGGTGAGCAGTACTTC
NA	TRBJ1-2	TRBD1	TRBV27	CASNDRSDRVQGYTF	TGTGCCAGCAATGACAGATCGGACAGGGTTCAGGGCTACACCTTC
NA	TRBJ2-6	NA	TRBV19	CASSLTGWSGANVLTF	TGTGCCAGTAGCCTTACAGGGTGGTCTGGGGCCAACGTCCTGACTTTC
NA	TRBJ1-1	NA	TRBV5-1	CASSLIVQALNTEAFF	TGCGCCAGCAGCTTGATTGTGCAGGCCCTGAACACTGAAGCTTTCTTT
few	TRBJ2-2	NA	TRBV18	CASSPRGGELFF	TGTGCCAGCTCACCACGAGGTGGGGAGCTGTTTTTT
NA	TRBJ2-5	TRBD1	TRBV29-1	CSVEQWGDRAQETQYF	TGCAGCGTTGAACAATGGGGGGACAGGGCGCAAGAGACCCAGTACTTC
NA	TRBJ2-3	NA	TRBV6-5	CASSLTGDTQYF	TGTGCCAGCAGTCTGACTGGAGATACGCAGTATTTT
NA	TRBJ2-2	TRBD1	TRBV5-1	CASARGTGGTGELFF	TGCGCCAGCGCCAGGGGGACAGGGGGCACCGGGGAGCTGTTTTTT
NA	TRBJ1-2	NA	TRBV4-2	CAAGDPRNYGYTF	TGTGCCGCAGGCGACCCGCGTAACTATGGCTACACCTTC
NA	TRBJ1-6	NA	TRBV12-5	CASALDGDNSPLHF	TGTGCTAGTGCCCTAGACGGAGATAATTCACCCCTCCACTTT
NA	TRBJ1-2	NA	TRBV19	CASSIDKARLDPYAYTF	TGTGCCAGTAGTATAGATAAGGCCCGACTCGATCCTTATGCCTACACCTTC
NA	TRBJ1-2	TRBD1	TRBV4-1	CASSQGGGRYGYTF	TGCGCCAGCAGCCAAGGAGGGGGCAGGTATGGCTACACCTTC
NA	TRBJ2-3	NA	TRBV11-3	CASSSHTDTQYF	TGTGCCAGCAGCTCCCACACAGATACGCAGTATTTT
NA	TRBJ1-1	TRBD1	TRBV23-1	CASSQSEQGANEAFF	TGCGCCAGCAGTCAATCGGAGCAGGGGGCCAATGAAGCTTTCTTT
NA	TRBJ1-3	TRBD1	TRBV2	CASGPDQDRVSSGNTIYF	TGTGCCAGCGGGCCGGATCAGGACAGGGTATCCTCTGGAAACACCATATATTTT
NA	TRBJ2-1	TRBD2	TRBV6-2/TRBV6-3	CASSYPRDGTSAYNEQFF	TGTGCCAGCAGTTACCCCCGAGACGGGACTAGCGCCTACAATGAGCAGTTCTTC
NA	TRBJ2-2	NA	TRBV11-2	CASSLVRQGGDTGELFF	TGTGCCAGCAGCTTAGTTCGCCAGGGTGGTGACACCGGGGAGCTGTTTTTT
NA	TRBJ1-5	NA	TRBV28	CASSLNVGGQPGNQPQHF	TGTGCCAGCAGTTTAAACGTCGGCGGACAACCCGGGAATCAGCCCCAGCATTTT
NA	TRBJ2-2	TRBD2	TRBV24-1	CATSTAGASNTGELFF	TGTGCCACCTCAACAGCGGGAGCCTCGAACACCGGGGAGCTGTTTTTT
NA	TRBJ2-7	TRBD2	TRBV6-4	CASSGSLAGGPGGYEQYF	TGTGCCAGCAGTGGCAGTTTAGCGGGAGGGCCCGGGGGTTACGAGCAGTACTTC
NA	TRBJ1-5	NA	TRBV12-3/TRBV12-4	CASRQGYQPQHF	TGTGCCAGCAGACAGGGTTATCAGCCCCAGCATTTT
NA	TRBJ1-3	NA	TRBV7-2	CASRPDRTSGNTIYF	TGTGCCAGCAGGCCTGACAGGACCTCTGGAAACACCATATATTTT
NA	TRBJ2-5	NA	TRBV4-1	CASSQDLGTPQETQYF	TGCGCCAGCAGCCAAGATCTCGGGACACCGCAAGAGACCCAGTACTTC
NA	TRBJ2-7	TRBD2	TRBV7-4	CASSFPGLGVRYEQYF	TGTGCCAGCAGCTTCCCGGGACTAGGGGTTCGATACGAGCAGTACTTC